This is a list of T cell receptor beta chains from one sample in a study of Tregs in tolerant kidney transplant recipients. The table came from immunoSEQ multiplex PCR; TCRdb's copy has only in-frame clones and leaves some out. The profile covers about 240,000 clones, with 84% appearing a single time and 0.64% taken by the ten largest. Sequencing was carried out using CD4+ T cells from blood. All receptors derive from a human donor in good health. Both conserved end residues are part of each CDR3. The order of the fields is J gene, V gene, D gene, clone size, CDR3 DNA, CDR3 protein. The D gene is left open where the match is weak. Size is stated for part of the rows, as once, few or many counts, or as a class when the clone is expanded.

TRBJ2-6,TRBV19,NA,few,TGTGTCAGTAACGCCCTCTCTGGGGCCAACGTCCTGACTTTC,CVSNALSGANVLTF
TRBJ2-1,TRBV4-1,NA,NA,TGCGCCAGCAGCCAAGGACTAACCTACAATGAGCAGTTCTTC,CASSQGLTYNEQFF
TRBJ1-2,TRBV6-5,TRBD1,NA,TGTGCCAGCAGCCCTACAGGGGACTATGGCTACACCTTC,CASSPTGDYGYTF
TRBJ1-2,TRBV10-2,NA,NA,TGCGCCAGCAGTGAGATTATCGCGAAAGGGTATGGCTACACCTTC,CASSEIIAKGYGYTF
TRBJ2-3,TRBV16,NA,NA,TGTGCCAGCAGCCAATGGGCGGCTAGCACAGATACGCAGTATTTT,CASSQWAASTDTQYF
TRBJ1-2,TRBV10-3,TRBD1,NA,TGTGCCAGCTACAAGGGGGCGAGGAGCGGTGGCTACACCTTC,CASYKGARSGGYTF
TRBJ2-1,TRBV11-2,NA,NA,TGTGCCAGCAGCTTAAGGGGACCGGGCTCCTACAATGAGCAGTTCTTC,CASSLRGPGSYNEQFF
TRBJ1-1,TRBV5-6,NA,NA,TGTGCCAGCAGGCCCATAGACGGGAACACTGAAGCTTTCTTT,CASRPIDGNTEAFF
TRBJ1-2,TRBV18,TRBD1,NA,TGTGCCAGCTCACCAGTCCGGGACAGGTCAAACTATGGCTACACCTTC,CASSPVRDRSNYGYTF
TRBJ1-3,TRBV19,NA,once,TGTGCCAGTAGTATCCAGACAGGAGACTTCTCTGGAAACACCATATATTTT,CASSIQTGDFSGNTIYF
TRBJ2-5,TRBV5-1,TRBD1,NA,TGCGCCAGCAGCTCGGGACAGGGGATAGAGACCCAGTACTTC,CASSSGQGIETQYF
TRBJ2-1,TRBV21-1,NA,NA,TGTGCCAGCACCTCCGGTATAGGTGGGACAGCTTCCTACAATGAGCAGTTCTTC,CASTSGIGGTASYNEQFF
TRBJ1-2,TRBV7-9,NA,NA,TGCGCCAGCAGCCTCAGGAGGGGTAACTATGGCTACACCTTC,CASSLRRGNYGYTF
TRBJ2-7,TRBV12-5,TRBD2,NA,TGTGCTAGTGGGGGCCCGGGACTACTCTACGAGCAGTACTTC,CASGGPGLLYEQYF
TRBJ2-5,TRBV7-2,NA,NA,TGTGCCAGCAGCTTTGTTCCGGGGCTGGCGGAAGAGACCCAGTACTTC,CASSFVPGLAEETQYF
TRBJ2-3,TRBV6-6,TRBD1,few,TGTGCCAGCAGTCAACGGGACAGGCAGCCAGATACGCAGTATTTT,CASSQRDRQPDTQYF
TRBJ2-1,TRBV19,NA,NA,TGTGCCAGTAGTATGGGTCTAGCGAGGGGAAATGAGCAGTTCTTC,CASSMGLARGNEQFF
TRBJ1-1,TRBV7-8,NA,NA,TGTGCCAGCAGCGACAGGAACACTGAAGCTTTCTTT,CASSDRNTEAFF
TRBJ2-1,TRBV5-1,NA,NA,TGCGCCAGCAGCTTATTGACAGGACTGTACGAGCAGTTCTTC,CASSLLTGLYEQFF
TRBJ1-2,TRBV6-1,NA,few,TGTGCCAGCGATAGACAGGAACTCTATGGCTACACCTTC,CASDRQELYGYTF
TRBJ1-3,TRBV7-8,TRBD1,NA,TGTGCCAGCAGCTCTCGACAGGGGAGCTCTGGAAACACCATATATTTT,CASSSRQGSSGNTIYF
TRBJ2-1,TRBV19,NA,NA,TGTGCCAGTCAGGGTTCACTCAATGAGCAGTTCTTC,CASQGSLNEQFF
TRBJ1-6,TRBV4-1,TRBD1,NA,TGCGCCAGCAGCATAGGACAGGCGAGCTCCTATAATTCACCCCTCCACTTT,CASSIGQASSYNSPLHF
TRBJ2-5,TRBV9,TRBD1,NA,TGTGCCAGCAGCCAGACAGGGCATGAGGGTCTGGAGACCCAGTACTTC,CASSQTGHEGLETQYF
TRBJ2-5,TRBV5-1,TRBD2,NA,TGCGCCAGCAGCTCTCCTGGACTAGCGGATATCCAAGAGACCCAGTACTTC,CASSSPGLADIQETQYF
TRBJ2-3,TRBV5-6,NA,once,TGTGCCAGCAGCTCCATGAGGGCATCGACGCAGTATTTT,CASSSMRASTQYF
TRBJ2-1,TRBV5-6,NA,once,TGTGCCAGCAGCCCTCCCCCAGTAGCGAGATACAATGAGCAGTTCTTC,CASSPPPVARYNEQFF
TRBJ2-3,TRBV6-1,NA,NA,TGTGCCAGCAGTGAAAATCTCGGGGGGCTGCGCACAGATACGCAGTATTTT,CASSENLGGLRTDTQYF
TRBJ1-5,TRBV6-1,TRBD1,NA,TGTGCCAGCAGTGAAAGGCCAGGGGGATACTCTTATAGCAATCAGCCCCAGCATTTT,CASSERPGGYSYSNQPQHF